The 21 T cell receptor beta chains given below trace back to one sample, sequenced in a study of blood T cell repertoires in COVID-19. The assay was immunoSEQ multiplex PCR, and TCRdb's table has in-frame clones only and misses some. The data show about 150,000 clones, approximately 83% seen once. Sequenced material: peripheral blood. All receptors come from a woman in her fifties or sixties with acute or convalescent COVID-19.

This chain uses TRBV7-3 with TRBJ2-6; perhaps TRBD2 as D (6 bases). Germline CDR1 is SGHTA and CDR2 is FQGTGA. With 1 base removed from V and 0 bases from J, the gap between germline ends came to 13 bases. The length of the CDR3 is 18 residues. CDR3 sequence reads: CASSLNSGGVSGANVLTF. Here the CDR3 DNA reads TGTGCCAGCAGCTTAAATTCCGGGGGAGTCTCTGGGGCCAACGTCCTGACTTTC.

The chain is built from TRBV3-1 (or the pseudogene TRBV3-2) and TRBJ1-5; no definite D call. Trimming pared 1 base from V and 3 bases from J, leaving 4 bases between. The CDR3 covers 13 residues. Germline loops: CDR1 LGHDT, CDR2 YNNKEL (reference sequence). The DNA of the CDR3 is TGTGCCAGCAGCCAAGGCGTCAATCAGCCCCAGCATTTT. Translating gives CASSQGVNQPQHF.

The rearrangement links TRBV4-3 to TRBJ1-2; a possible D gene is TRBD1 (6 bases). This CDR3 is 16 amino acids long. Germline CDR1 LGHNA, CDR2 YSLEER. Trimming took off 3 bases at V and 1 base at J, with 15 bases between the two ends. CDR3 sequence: CASSHAGTLNNYGYTF. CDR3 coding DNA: TGCGCCAGCAGCCACGCCGGGACACTCAATAACTATGGCTACACCTTC.

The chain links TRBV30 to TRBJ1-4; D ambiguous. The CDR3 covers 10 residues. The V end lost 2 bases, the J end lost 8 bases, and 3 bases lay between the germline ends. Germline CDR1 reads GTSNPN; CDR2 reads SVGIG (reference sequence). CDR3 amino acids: CAWSQEKLFF. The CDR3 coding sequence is TGTGCCTGGAGTCAGGAAAAACTGTTTTTT.

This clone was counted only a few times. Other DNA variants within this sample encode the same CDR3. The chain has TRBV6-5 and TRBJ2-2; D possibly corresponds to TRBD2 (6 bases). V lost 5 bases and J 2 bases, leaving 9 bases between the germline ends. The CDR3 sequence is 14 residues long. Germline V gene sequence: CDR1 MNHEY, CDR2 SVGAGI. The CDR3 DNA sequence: TGTGCCAGCAGTCCGGGACTTAACACCGGGGAGCTGTTTTTT. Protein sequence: CASSPGLNTGELFF.

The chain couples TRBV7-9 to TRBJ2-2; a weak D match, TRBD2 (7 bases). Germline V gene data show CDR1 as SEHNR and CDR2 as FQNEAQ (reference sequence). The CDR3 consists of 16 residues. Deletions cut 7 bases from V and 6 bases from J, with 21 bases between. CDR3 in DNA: TGTGCCAGCATTCCTCGGGGGGCGAGAACGCCCGGGGAGCTGTTTTTT. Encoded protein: CASIPRGARTPGELFF.

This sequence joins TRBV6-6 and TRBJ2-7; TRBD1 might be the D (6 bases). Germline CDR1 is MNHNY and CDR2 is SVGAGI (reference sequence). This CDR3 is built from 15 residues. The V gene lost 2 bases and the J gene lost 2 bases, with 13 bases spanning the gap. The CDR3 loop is CASSYATGNTYEQYF. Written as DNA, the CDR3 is TGTGCCAGCAGTTACGCAACAGGGAACACCTACGAGCAGTACTTC.

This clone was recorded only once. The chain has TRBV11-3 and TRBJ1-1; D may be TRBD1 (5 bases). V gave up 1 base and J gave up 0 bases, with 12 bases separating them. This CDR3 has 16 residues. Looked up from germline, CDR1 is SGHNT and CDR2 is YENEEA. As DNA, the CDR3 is TGTGCCAGCAGCTTAGGAGGTCCAGGGCTGAACACTGAAGCTTTCTTT. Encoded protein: CASSLGGPGLNTEAFF. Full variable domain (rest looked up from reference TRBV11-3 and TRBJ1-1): EAGVVQSPRYKIIEKKQPVAFWCNPISGHNTLYWYLQNLGQGPELLIRYENEEAVDDSQLPKDRFSAERLKGVDSTLKIQPAELGDSAVYLCASSLGGPGLNTEAFFGQGTRLTVV.

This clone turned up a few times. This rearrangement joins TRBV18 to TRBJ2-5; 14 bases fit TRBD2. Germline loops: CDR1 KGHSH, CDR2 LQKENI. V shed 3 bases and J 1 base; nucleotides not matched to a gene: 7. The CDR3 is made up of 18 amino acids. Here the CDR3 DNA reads TGTGCCAGCTCACCCTGGACTAGCGGGGGGTCCACCCAAGAGACCCAGTACTTC. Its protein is CASSPWTSGGSTQETQYF.

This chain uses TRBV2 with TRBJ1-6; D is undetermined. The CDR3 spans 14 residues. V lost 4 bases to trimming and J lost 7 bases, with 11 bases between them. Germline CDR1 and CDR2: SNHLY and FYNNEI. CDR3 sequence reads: CASSVGGLNSPLHF. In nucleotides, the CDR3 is TGTGCCAGCAGTGTTGGAGGGCTCAATTCACCCCTCCACTTT.

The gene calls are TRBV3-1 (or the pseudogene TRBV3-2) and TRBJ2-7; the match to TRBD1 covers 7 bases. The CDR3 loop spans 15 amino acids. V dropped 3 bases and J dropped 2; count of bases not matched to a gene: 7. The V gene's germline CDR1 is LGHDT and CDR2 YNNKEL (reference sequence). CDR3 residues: CASSQGDRAPYEQYF. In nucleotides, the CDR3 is TGTGCCAGCAGCCAGGGAGACAGGGCTCCCTACGAGCAGTACTTC.

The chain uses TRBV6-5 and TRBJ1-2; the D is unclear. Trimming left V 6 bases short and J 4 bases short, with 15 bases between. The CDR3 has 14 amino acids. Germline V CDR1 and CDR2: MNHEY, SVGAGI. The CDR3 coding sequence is TGTGCCAGCAGCGGAGGCCAGTTCTTCTATGGCTACACCTTC. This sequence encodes CASSGGQFFYGYTF.

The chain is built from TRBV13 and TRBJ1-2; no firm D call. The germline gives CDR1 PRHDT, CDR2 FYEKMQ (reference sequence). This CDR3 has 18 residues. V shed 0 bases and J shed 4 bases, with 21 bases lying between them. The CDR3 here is CASSLGGSEVSLPYGYTF. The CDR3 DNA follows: TGTGCCAGCAGCTTAGGCGGGTCGGAGGTTTCCCTTCCCTATGGCTACACCTTC.

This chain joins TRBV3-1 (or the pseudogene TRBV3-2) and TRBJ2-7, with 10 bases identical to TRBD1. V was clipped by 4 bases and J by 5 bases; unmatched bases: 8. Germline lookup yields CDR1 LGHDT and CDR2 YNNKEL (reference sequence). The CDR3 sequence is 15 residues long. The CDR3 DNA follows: TGTGCCAGCAGCCTCCCGGGACAGGGGACCAACGAGCAGTACTTC. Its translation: CASSLPGQGTNEQYF.

CDR3 bases: TGTGCCTGGAGTAACAGGGGCGCCAACGGGGAGCTGTTTTTT. Its protein is CAWSNRGANGELFF. The chain uses TRBV30 and TRBJ2-2, with 7 bases matching TRBD1. Per germline, CDR1 GTSNPN and CDR2 SVGIG (reference sequence). With 2 bases clipped from V and 7 bases from J, the junction kept 7 bases outside the gene matches. There are 14 residues in the CDR3.

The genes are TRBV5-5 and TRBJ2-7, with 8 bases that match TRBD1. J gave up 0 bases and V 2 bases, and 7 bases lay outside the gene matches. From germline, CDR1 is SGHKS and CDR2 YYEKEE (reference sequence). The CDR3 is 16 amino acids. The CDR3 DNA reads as TGTGCCAGCAGCTTCAGGACAGGGCAAAACTCCTACGAGCAGTACTTC. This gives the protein CASSFRTGQNSYEQYF.

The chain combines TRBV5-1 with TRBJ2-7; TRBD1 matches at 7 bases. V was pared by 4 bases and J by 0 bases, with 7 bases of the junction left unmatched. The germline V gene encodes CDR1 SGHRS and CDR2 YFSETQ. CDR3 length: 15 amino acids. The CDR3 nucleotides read TGCGCCAGCAGCGGGAGACAGGGCAGCTCCTACGAGCAGTACTTC. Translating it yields CASSGRQGSSYEQYF. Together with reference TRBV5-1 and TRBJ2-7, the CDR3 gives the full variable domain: KAGVTQTPRYLIKTRGQQVTLSCSPISGHRSVSWYQQTPGQGLQFLFEYFSETQRNKGNFPGRFSGRQFSNSRSEMNVSTLELGDSALYLCASSGRQGSSYEQYFGPGTRLTVT.

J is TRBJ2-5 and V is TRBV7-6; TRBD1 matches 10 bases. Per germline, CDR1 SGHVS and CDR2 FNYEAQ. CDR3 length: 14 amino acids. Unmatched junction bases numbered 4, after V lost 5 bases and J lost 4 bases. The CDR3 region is CASSATGGGETQYF. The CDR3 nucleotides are TGTGCCAGCAGCGCGACAGGGGGCGGAGAGACCCAGTACTTC.

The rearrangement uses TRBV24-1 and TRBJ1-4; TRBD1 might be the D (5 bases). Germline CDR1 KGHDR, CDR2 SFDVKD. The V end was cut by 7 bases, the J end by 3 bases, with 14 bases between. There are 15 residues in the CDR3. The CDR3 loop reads CATSQGASPNEKLFF. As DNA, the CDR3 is TGTGCCACCAGCCAAGGGGCAAGCCCTAATGAAAAACTGTTTTTT.

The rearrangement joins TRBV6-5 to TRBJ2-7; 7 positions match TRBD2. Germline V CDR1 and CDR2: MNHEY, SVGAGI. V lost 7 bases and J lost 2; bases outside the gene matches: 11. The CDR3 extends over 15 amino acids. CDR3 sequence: CASTPGGGPAYEQYF. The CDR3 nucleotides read TGTGCCAGCACTCCTGGCGGGGGACCCGCCTACGAGCAGTACTTC.

CDR3 bases: TGTGCCAGCAGCTCCCCCGGGACAAGGAATGAAAAACTGTTTTTT. This translates into CASSSPGTRNEKLFF. The chain has TRBV7-6 and TRBJ1-4, with D tentatively TRBD1 (6 bases). V was trimmed by 4 bases and J by 5 bases, leaving 14 bases between them. Germline loops: CDR1 SGHVS, CDR2 FNYEAQ. This CDR3 region has 15 residues.